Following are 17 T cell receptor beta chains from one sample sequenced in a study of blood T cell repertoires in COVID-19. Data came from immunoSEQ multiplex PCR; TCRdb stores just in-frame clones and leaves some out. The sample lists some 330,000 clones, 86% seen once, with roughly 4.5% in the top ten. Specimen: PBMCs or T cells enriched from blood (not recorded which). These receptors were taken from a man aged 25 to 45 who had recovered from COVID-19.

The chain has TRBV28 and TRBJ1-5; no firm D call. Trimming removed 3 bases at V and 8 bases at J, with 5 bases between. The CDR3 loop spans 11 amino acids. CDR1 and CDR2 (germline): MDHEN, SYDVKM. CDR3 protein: CASSFTEPQHF. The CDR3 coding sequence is TGTGCCAGCAGTTTTACGGAGCCCCAGCATTTT.

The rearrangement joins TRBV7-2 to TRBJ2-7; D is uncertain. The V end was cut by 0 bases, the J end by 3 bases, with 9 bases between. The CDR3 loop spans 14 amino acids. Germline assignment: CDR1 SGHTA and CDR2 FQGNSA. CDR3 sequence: CASSLASQIYEQYF. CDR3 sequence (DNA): TGTGCCAGCAGCTTAGCGTCACAGATCTACGAGCAGTACTTC.

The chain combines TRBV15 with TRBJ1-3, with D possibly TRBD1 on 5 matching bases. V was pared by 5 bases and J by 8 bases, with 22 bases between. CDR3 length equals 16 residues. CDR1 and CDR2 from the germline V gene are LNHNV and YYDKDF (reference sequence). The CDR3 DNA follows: TGTGCCACCAGCGGGGGAGGTGCCCCGCGTGGGGACACCATATATTTT. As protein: CATSGGGAPRGDTIYF.

The CDR3 nucleotides are TGCGCCAGCAGTGGCTACAGGGTCGGGAGGGCTGAAGCTTTCTTT. Its protein product is CASSGYRVGRAEAFF. The rearrangement joins TRBV10-2 to TRBJ1-1, with D maybe TRBD1 (6 bases). V lost 4 bases and J 6 bases, leaving 18 bases between the germline ends. The CDR3 is 15 residues long. Germline-derived CDR1 and CDR2 are WSHSY and SAAADI.

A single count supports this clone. The CDR3 sequence is CASSTQRDGPYNEQFF. Written as DNA, the CDR3 is TGTGCCAGTAGTACCCAGCGGGACGGGCCCTACAATGAGCAGTTCTTC. The chain uses TRBV19 and TRBJ2-1; 7 nucleotides line up with TRBD2. The length of the CDR3 is 16 residues. Trimming took 4 bases from V and 2 from J; bases not matched to a gene: 8. Germline-derived CDR1 and CDR2 are LNHDA and SQIVND (reference sequence).

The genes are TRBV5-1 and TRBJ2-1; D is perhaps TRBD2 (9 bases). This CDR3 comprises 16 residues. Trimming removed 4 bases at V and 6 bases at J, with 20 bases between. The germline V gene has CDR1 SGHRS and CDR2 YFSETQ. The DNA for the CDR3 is TGCGCCAGCAGCCTACAGGGGGGACTAGCAGGCAATGAGCAGTTCTTC. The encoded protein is CASSLQGGLAGNEQFF.

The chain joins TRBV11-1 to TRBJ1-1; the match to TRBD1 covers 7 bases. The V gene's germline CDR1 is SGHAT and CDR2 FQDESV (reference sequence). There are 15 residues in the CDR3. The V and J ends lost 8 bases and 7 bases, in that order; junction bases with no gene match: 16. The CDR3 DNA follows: TGTGCCAGCGGGCCGGGACAGCACTTCCAGGGTGAAGCTTTCTTT. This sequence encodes CASGPGQHFQGEAFF.

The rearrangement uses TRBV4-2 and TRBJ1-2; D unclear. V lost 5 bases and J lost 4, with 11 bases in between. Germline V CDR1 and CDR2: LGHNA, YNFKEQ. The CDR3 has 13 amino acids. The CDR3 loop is CASSSTDLYGYTF. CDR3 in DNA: TGTGCCAGCAGCTCAACTGATCTCTATGGCTACACCTTC.

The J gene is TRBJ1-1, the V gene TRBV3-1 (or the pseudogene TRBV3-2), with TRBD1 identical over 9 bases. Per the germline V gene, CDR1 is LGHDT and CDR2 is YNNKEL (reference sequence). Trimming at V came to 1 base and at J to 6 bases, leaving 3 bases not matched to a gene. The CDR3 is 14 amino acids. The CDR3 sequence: CASSQVRTGAEAFF. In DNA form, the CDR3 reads TGTGCCAGCAGCCAAGTTAGGACAGGGGCTGAAGCTTTCTTT.

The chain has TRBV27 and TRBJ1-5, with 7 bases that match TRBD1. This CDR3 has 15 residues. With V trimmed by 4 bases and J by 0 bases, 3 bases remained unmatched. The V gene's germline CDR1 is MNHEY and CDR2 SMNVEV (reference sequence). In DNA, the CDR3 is TGTGCCAGCAGTTCCAGGGGGGTTAGCAATCAGCCCCAGCATTTT. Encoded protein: CASSSRGVSNQPQHF.

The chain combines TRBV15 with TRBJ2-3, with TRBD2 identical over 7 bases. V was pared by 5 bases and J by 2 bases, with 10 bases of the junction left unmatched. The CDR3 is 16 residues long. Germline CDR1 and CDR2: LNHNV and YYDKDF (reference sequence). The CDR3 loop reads CATSPLTAGDTDTQYF. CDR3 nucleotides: TGTGCCACCAGCCCCCTTACCGCGGGGGACACAGATACGCAGTATTTT.

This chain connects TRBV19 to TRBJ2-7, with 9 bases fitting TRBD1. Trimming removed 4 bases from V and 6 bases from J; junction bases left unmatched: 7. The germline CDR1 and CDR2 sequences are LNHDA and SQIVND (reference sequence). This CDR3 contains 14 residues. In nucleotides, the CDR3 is TGTGCCAGTAGTAGAGGACAGGGGATTGGCGAGCAGTACTTC. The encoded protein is CASSRGQGIGEQYF.

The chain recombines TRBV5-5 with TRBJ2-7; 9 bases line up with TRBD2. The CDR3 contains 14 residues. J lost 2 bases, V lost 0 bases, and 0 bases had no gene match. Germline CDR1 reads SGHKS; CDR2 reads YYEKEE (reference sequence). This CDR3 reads CASSLASGTYEQYF. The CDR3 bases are TGTGCCAGCAGCTTGGCTAGCGGGACCTACGAGCAGTACTTC.

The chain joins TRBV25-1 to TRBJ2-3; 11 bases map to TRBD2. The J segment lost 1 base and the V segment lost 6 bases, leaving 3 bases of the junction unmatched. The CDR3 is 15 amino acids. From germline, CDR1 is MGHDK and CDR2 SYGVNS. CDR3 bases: TGTGCCAGCAGCCGACTAGCGGGGCGCACAGATACGCAGTATTTT. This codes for CASSRLAGRTDTQYF.

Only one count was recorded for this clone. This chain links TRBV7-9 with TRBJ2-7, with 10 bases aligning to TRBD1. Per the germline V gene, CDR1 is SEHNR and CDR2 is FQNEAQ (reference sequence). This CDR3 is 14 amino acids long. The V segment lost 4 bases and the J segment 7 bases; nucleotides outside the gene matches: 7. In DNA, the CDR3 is TGTGCCAGCAGCTCCGGGACAGGGGTCTGGGAGCAGTACTTC. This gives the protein CASSSGTGVWEQYF.

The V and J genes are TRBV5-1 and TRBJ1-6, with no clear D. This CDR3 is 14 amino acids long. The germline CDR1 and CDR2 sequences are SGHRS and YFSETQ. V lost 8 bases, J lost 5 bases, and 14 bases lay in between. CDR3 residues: CASRRGNDNSPLHF. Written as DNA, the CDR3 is TGCGCCAGTAGGAGAGGGAATGATAATTCACCCCTCCACTTT.

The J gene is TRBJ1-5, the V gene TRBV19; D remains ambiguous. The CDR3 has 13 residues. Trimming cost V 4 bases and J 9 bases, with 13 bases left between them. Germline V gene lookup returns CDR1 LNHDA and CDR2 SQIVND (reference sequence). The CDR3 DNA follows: TGTGCCAGTAGTACCCAGTTTTATCTGCCCCAGCATTTT. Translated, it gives CASSTQFYLPQHF.